A single sample gave rise to the 8 T cell receptor beta chains below, sequenced in a study of T cell repertoires in ileal Crohn's disease. The time point: neoterminal ileum biopsy at postoperative endoscopy, about 6 months after surgery. Assay used: immunoSEQ multiplex PCR; TCRdb lists only in-frame clones, some missing. The sample holds tens of thousands of clones, roughly 89% seen once. Source material: ileal tissue. The receptors shown here come from an adult with Crohn's disease.

V is TRBV5-1 and J is TRBJ1-1; tentatively, D is TRBD1 (6 bases). CDR3 length: 14 residues. The ends were cut back, 4 bases at V and 4 bases at J, with 14 bases in the middle. Germline-derived CDR1 and CDR2 are SGHRS and YFSETQ. CDR3 residues: CASSAGPGATEAFF. As DNA, the CDR3 is TGCGCCAGCAGCGCGGGCCCAGGGGCCACTGAAGCTTTCTTT.

This clone showed up just a few times. The rearrangement uses TRBV5-6 and TRBJ1-5; D remains ambiguous. Deletions cut 0 bases from V and 6 bases from J, with 7 bases between. Germline-derived CDR1 and CDR2 are SGHDT and YYEEEE. The CDR3 sequence is 13 residues long. In DNA form, the CDR3 reads TGTGCCAGCAGCTTGGGGCCCCGTCAGCCCCAGCATTTT. It encodes CASSLGPRQPQHF. The variable domain in full, completed from reference TRBV5-6 and TRBJ1-5, reads DAGVTQSPTHLIKTRGQQVTLRCSPKSGHDTVSWYQQALGQGPQFIFQYYEEEERQRGNFPDRFSGHQFPNYSSELNVNALLLGDSALYLCASSLGPRQPQHFGDGTRLSIL.

The J gene is TRBJ2-7, the V gene TRBV5-1, with 12 bases fitting TRBD2. The CDR3 is made up of 15 amino acids. From germline, CDR1 is SGHRS and CDR2 YFSETQ. Losses at the gene ends were 4 bases for V and 2 bases for J; bases not matched to a gene: 4. The CDR3 sequence is CASSLTSGSPYEQYF. CDR3 coding DNA: TGCGCCAGCAGCCTGACTAGCGGGAGCCCCTACGAGCAGTACTTC.

The rearrangement uses TRBV6-1 and TRBJ2-3; D possibly corresponds to TRBD1 (5 bases). This CDR3 is built from 14 residues. The V gene lost 4 bases and the J gene lost 2 bases, with 10 bases spanning the gap. Germline assignment: CDR1 MNHNS and CDR2 SASEGT. The CDR3 bases are TGTGCCAGCAGTGTAGGGGCCCCCACAGATACGCAGTATTTT. Translated: CASSVGAPTDTQYF.

The chain is built from TRBV6-5 and TRBJ1-1; no definite D call. Germline V gives CDR1 MNHEY, CDR2 SVGAGI. The CDR3 covers 13 residues. V gave up 6 bases and J gave up 2 bases, with 10 bases separating them. CDR3 in amino acids: CASSQTTNTEAFF. The CDR3 DNA reads as TGTGCCAGCAGCCAAACTACCAACACTGAAGCTTTCTTT.

The CDR3 region is CASSDTRAEAFF. CDR3 bases: TGTGCCAGCAGTGACACTAGGGCTGAAGCTTTCTTT. This chain links TRBV6-4 with TRBJ1-1; D gene unclear. The CDR3 has 12 residues. Germline loops: CDR1 MRHNA, CDR2 SNTAGT. The V end lost 2 bases, the J end lost 6 bases, and 7 bases lay between the germline ends.

The rearrangement links TRBV23-1 to TRBJ1-3, with D unresolved. TRBV23-1 is an ORF; its function is uncertain. The CDR3 runs to 14 residues. The V and J ends lost 6 bases and 2 bases respectively, with 11 bases between them. The CDR3 spells CASSRHIPGNTIYF. DNA for the CDR3: TGCGCCAGCAGCCGACACATACCTGGAAACACCATATATTTT.

This sequence joins TRBV12-5 and TRBJ2-1; 7 nucleotides match TRBD2. CDR3 length: 15 amino acids. Germline CDR1 reads LGHNT; CDR2 reads FRNRAP. The J segment lost 8 bases and the V segment lost 8 bases, leaving 15 bases of the junction unmatched. CDR3 region: CASRAGSGAMHEQFF. CDR3 in DNA: TGTGCTAGTAGAGCGGGAAGCGGGGCCATGCATGAGCAGTTCTTC. Drawing the rest from reference TRBV12-5 and TRBJ2-1, the complete variable domain is DARVTQTPRHKVTEMGQEVTMRCQPILGHNTVFWYRQTMMQGLELLAYFRNRAPLDDSGMPKDRFSAEMPDATLATLKIQPSEPRDSAVYFCASRAGSGAMHEQFFGPGTRLTVL.